One sample yielded the 10 T cell receptor beta chains listed below, sequenced in a study of beta chain features in type 1 diabetes. Study-wide findings and caveats: In every one of the four CD4+ subsets, TCRB CDR3s were moderately but significantly shorter in Type 1 diabetes patients.

No antigen has been identified for these receptors. The entirety of the isolated RNA underwent reverse transcription, so expressed TCRB transcripts were sequenced. The assay was immunoSEQ multiplex PCR, and TCRdb's table has in-frame clones only and misses some. In the table there are some 640,000 clones, around 15% of which are singletons. Sequencing was done on a sample of naive CD4+ T cells from blood. The receptors derive from a man aged 18 to 29 with type 1 diabetes.

CDR3 DNA sequence: TGTGCCAGCAGCCCACTACAAGAGACCCAGTACTTC. Its protein is CASSPLQETQYF. The rearrangement joins TRBV7-9 to TRBJ2-5; no reliable D call. Germline CDR1 is SEHNR and CDR2 is FQNEAQ (reference sequence). This CDR3 has 12 amino acids. The V and J ends lost 5 bases and 2 bases respectively, with 6 bases between them.

The sample holds a few counts of this clone. The V and J genes are TRBV30 and TRBJ2-1; 9 bases line up with TRBD2. The V gene's germline CDR1 is GTSNPN and CDR2 SVGIG (reference sequence). Trimming at V came to 3 bases and at J to 9 bases, leaving 3 bases not matched to a gene. The CDR3 has 12 residues. The CDR3 DNA reads TGTGCCTGGAGGTCTAGCGGGGTTGAGCAGTTCTTC. Encoded protein: CAWRSSGVEQFF. The full variable domain, with the rest looked up from reference TRBV30 and TRBJ2-1, is SQTIHQWPATLVQPVGSPLSLECTVEGTSNPNLYWYRQAAGRGLQLLFYSVGIGQISSEVPQNLSASRPQDRQFILSSKKLLLSDSGFYLCAWRSSGVEQFFGPGTRLTVL.

J is TRBJ2-1 and V is TRBV13; TRBD2 aligns across 9 bases. The CDR3 sequence is 18 residues long. J was trimmed by 3 bases and V by 1 base; bases with no gene match: 10. CDR1 is PRHDT, CDR2 FYEKMQ, per germline (reference sequence). Here the CDR3 DNA reads TGTGCCAGCAGCTTAGACTCTCCAGCGGGGGGTAACTACAATGAGCAGTTCTTC. Translation: CASSLDSPAGGNYNEQFF.

V usage is TRBV25-1 and J usage is TRBJ1-1, with D possibly being TRBD1 (5 bases). CDR3 size: 16 residues. Germline V gene data show CDR1 as MGHDK and CDR2 as SYGVNS. The germline V and J ends were trimmed by 2 bases and 1 base, with 14 bases remaining between them. This CDR3 is CASSEREGRGNTEAFF. In DNA, the CDR3 is TGTGCCAGCAGTGAAAGGGAGGGGAGGGGGAACACTGAAGCTTTCTTT.

J is TRBJ1-1 and V is TRBV29-1; D may be TRBD1 (6 bases). Looked up from germline, CDR1 is SQVTM and CDR2 is ANQGSEA. CDR3 length: 13 residues. Trimming pared 0 bases from V and 3 bases from J, leaving 8 bases between. CDR3 residues: CSVEEPGDTEAFF. In DNA, the CDR3 is TGCAGCGTTGAAGAACCAGGGGACACTGAAGCTTTCTTT. Drawing the rest from reference TRBV29-1 and TRBJ1-1, the complete variable domain is SAVISQKPSRDICQRGTSLTIQCQVDSQVTMMFWYRQQPGQSLTLIATANQGSEATYESGFVIDKFPISRPNLTFSTLTVSNMSPEDSSIYLCSVEEPGDTEAFFGQGTRLTVV.

Only a few counts were recorded for this clone. This rearrangement joins TRBV5-6 to TRBJ2-2; D ambiguous. Germline loops: CDR1 SGHDT, CDR2 YYEEEE. This CDR3 is built from 15 residues. The germline V and J ends were trimmed by 0 bases and 0 bases, with 6 bases remaining between them. CDR3 bases: TGTGCCAGCAGCTTGGGGCTAGCGAACACCGGGGAGCTGTTTTTT. The encoded protein is CASSLGLANTGELFF. Supplemented by reference TRBV5-6 and TRBJ2-2, the full variable domain reads DAGVTQSPTHLIKTRGQQVTLRCSPKSGHDTVSWYQQALGQGPQFIFQYYEEEERQRGNFPDRFSGHQFPNYSSELNVNALLLGDSALYLCASSLGLANTGELFFGEGSRLTVL.

The rearrangement uses TRBV29-1 and TRBJ1-5; D unclear. CDR1 is SQVTM, CDR2 ANQGSEA, per germline. V was trimmed by 0 bases and J by 6 bases, leaving 6 bases between them. This CDR3 is built from 12 residues. CDR3 amino acids: CSVEDWGQPQHF. CDR3 DNA: TGCAGCGTTGAAGATTGGGGTCAGCCCCAGCATTTT.

In DNA form, the CDR3 reads TGTGCCAGCAGACGGGACAGCTCCTACAATGAGCAGTTCTTC. Its translation is CASRRDSSYNEQFF. V gene TRBV6-5 combines with J gene TRBJ2-1, with 7 bases fitting TRBD1. V lost 6 bases to trimming and J lost 0 bases; unmatched junction nucleotides: 2. CDR3 length: 14 residues. From germline, CDR1 is MNHEY and CDR2 SVGAGI.

This clone was recorded a few times. The chain is built from TRBV19 and TRBJ2-2, with a possible D match to TRBD1 (5 bases). The V gene's germline CDR1 is LNHDA and CDR2 SQIVND (reference sequence). Deletions cut 5 bases from V and 4 bases from J, with 8 bases between. The CDR3 sequence is 13 residues long. The CDR3 loop reads CASSGAVTGELFF. The CDR3 DNA sequence: TGTGCCAGTAGTGGGGCCGTCACCGGGGAGCTGTTTTTT.

CDR3 region: CASSRALYF. CDR3 DNA sequence: TGCGCCAGCAGTCGAGCGTTGTACTTC. The rearrangement joins TRBV23-1 to TRBJ2-7; no firm D call. TRBV23-1 is flagged as an ORF with uncertain function. The CDR3 is 9 residues long. V shed 4 bases and J shed 12 bases, with 7 bases lying between them.